The T cell receptor beta chain under discussion was sequenced for a study of blood T cell repertoires in COVID-19. Turning to the study itself: Acute and convalescent COVID-19 specimens originated in the United States, Italy and Spain.

Per the original data handling: Reference gene primers were amplified, and this amplification served to estimate nucleated cell counts. The data were produced by immunoSEQ multiplex PCR, yet TCRdb's version contains in-frame clones alone and is incomplete. Clonal size and the V and J genes are those of that table, whereas D and trimming came from the DNA. Counted here are over 600,000 clones, about nine tenths occurring once; the ten biggest clones make up about 0.24%. This CDR3 spans 13 amino acids. Trimming took off 8 bases at V and 1 base at J, with 11 bases between the two ends. Germline loops: CDR1 SGHNT, CDR2 YENEEA.

The source is a woman under 30 with acute or convalescent COVID-19. The V gene is TRBV11-3, the J gene TRBJ1-1; D is ambiguous. The sequenced sample was peripheral blood. CDR3 residues: CASSPGGNTEAFF. The CDR3 coding sequence is TGTGCCAGCTCCCCTGGAGGGAACACTGAAGCTTTCTTT.